The T cell receptor (beta chain) described here comes from a study of cytomegalovirus exposure and HLA in healthy donors. Findings and limits, study-wide: Listed as cytomegalovirus-associated were 164 TCR beta chains. Reports showed the classifier diagnosing cytomegalovirus status with high specificity and sensitivity. First-cohort TCR clusters were later found to tend to co-occur in the 120 or so validation repertoires.

A remark on this clone: Its antigen is currently unknown.

This CDR3 contains 16 residues. The V and J ends lost 7 bases and 4 bases, in that order; junction bases with no gene match: 10. CDR1 is SGHVS, CDR2 FQNEAQ, per germline. Separation from the 666-subject first cohort characterized the roughly 120-subject validation cohort, to which the donors belonged. Method: immunoSEQ multiplex PCR; TCRdb's copy keeps in-frame clones and lacks some. The sample gives some 180,000 clones, roughly three quarters of which show up once; around 1.2% is in the top ten. This sequence was found in a woman between 25 and 40 years old in good health and CMV-seronegative. The chain couples TRBV7-8 to TRBJ2-2; 9 nucleotides align to TRBD2. Sequences were obtained from PBMCs. Here the CDR3 DNA reads TGTGCCAGCACCAAAGGGGGACTAGCCGGCACCGGGGAGCTGTTTTTT. Protein product: CASTKGGLAGTGELFF.